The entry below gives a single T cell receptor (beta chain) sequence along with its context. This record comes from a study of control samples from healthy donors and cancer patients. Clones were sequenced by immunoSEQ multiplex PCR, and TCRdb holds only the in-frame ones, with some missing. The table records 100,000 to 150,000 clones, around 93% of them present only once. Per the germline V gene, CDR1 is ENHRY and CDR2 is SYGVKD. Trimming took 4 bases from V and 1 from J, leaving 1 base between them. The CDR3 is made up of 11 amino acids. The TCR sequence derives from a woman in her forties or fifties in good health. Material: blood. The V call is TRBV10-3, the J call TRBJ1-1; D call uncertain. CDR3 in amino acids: CAISGNTEAFF. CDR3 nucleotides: TGTGCCATCAGTGGGAACACTGAAGCTTTCTTT.